This TCR beta chain was recovered during a study of blood T cell repertoires in COVID-19. About the study: Italy, Spain and the United States were the sources of the convalescent and acute COVID-19 samples. Nucleic acid was either cDNA or gDNA, and it came from T cells, B-cell-depleted T cells, or PBMCs.

Per the original methods: Reference gene primers were amplified, and this amplification served to estimate nucleated cell counts. Sequencing used immunoSEQ multiplex PCR; TCRdb keeps in-frame clones, though not all of them. V, J and clone size were drawn from that table, and D and trimming were deduced from the DNA. The table has some 13,000 clones, less than 90% seen once; the top ten hold 30% to 35%. The germline V gene encodes CDR1 MNHEY and CDR2 SVGAGI. The CDR3 contains 14 residues. Trimming took 6 bases from V and 0 from J, leaving 9 bases between them. What was sequenced was peripheral blood. The chain is built from TRBV6-5 and TRBJ1-5; TRBD1 is a possible D gene (5 bases). This TCR was sampled from a man over 45 with active COVID-19. DNA of the CDR3: TGTGCCAGCAGGTCAGGGTATAGCAATCAGCCCCAGCATTTT. Protein: CASRSGYSNQPQHF.